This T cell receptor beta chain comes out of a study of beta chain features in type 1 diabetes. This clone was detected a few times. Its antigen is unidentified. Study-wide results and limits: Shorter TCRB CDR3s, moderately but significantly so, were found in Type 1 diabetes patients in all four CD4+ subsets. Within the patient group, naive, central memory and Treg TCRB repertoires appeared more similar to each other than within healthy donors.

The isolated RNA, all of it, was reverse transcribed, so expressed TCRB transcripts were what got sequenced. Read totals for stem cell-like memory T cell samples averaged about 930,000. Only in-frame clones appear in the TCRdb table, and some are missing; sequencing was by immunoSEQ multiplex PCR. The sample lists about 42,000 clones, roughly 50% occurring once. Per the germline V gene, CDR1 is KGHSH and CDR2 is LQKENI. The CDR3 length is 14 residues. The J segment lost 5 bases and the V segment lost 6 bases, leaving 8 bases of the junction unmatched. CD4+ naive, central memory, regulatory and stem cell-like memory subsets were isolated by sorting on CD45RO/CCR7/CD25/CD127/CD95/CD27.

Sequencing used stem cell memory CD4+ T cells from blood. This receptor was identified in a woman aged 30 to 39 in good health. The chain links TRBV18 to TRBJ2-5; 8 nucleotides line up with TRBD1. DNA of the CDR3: TGTGCCAGCTCTGAGGGACAGGTGGCGGAGACCCAGTACTTC. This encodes CASSEGQVAETQYF.